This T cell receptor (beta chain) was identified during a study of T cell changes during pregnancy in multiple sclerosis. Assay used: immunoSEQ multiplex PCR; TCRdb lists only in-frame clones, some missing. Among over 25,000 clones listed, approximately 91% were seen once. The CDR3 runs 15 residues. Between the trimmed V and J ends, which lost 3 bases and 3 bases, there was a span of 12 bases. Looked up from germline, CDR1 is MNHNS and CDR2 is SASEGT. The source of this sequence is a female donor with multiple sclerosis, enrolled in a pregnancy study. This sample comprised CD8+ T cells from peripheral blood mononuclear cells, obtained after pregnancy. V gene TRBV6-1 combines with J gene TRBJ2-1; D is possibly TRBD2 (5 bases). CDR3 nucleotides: TGTGCCAGCAGTGACCTCAGCGGCGGCTACAATGAGCAGTTCTTC. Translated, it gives CASSDLSGGYNEQFF.